These 21 T cell receptor beta chains came from one sample sequenced in a study of technical replicates of blood from several donors. Libraries were prepared by immunoSEQ multiplex PCR; TCRdb keeps only in-frame clonotypes and omits some of them. The data show about 89,000 clones, just under 95% seen once. The sample comprised T cells isolated from PBMCs. These receptors all stem from a human donor in good health.

As for this clone: Its ends do not fully match the called genes, so a read error is possible. This sequence joins TRBV7-9 and TRBJ2-7, with TRBD2 matching 9 bases. The CDR3 sequence is 16 residues long. The germline gives CDR1 SEHNR, CDR2 FQNEAQ (reference sequence). The chain's CDR3 is CASSLGWVAGAYGQYF. In nucleotides, the CDR3 is TGTGCCAGCAGCTTAGGTTGGGTAGCGGGAGCATACGGGCAGTACTTC. Supplemented by reference TRBV7-9 and TRBJ2-7, the full variable domain reads DTGVSQNPRHKITKRGQNVTFRCDPISEHNRLYWYRQTLGQGPEFLTYFQNEAQLEKSRLLSDRFSAERPKGSFSTLEIQRTEQGDSAMYLCASSLGWVAGAYGQYFGPGTRLTVT.

This chain connects TRBV7-8 to TRBJ1-5; D is perhaps TRBD1 (5 bases). Germline V gene data show CDR1 as SGHVS and CDR2 as FQNEAQ. V dropped 5 bases and J dropped 6 bases, with 23 bases sitting between them. This CDR3 is built from 17 residues. In DNA form, the CDR3 reads TGTGCCAGCAGCCCCCGCGGTGGCACAGGCCCAATTCAGCCCCAGCATTTT. Translated: CASSPRGGTGPIQPQHF.

This chain connects TRBV28 to TRBJ2-7; 8 positions match TRBD2. CDR1 is MDHEN and CDR2 is SYDVKM in the germline V gene. The CDR3 consists of 17 residues. V trimming: 3 bases; J trimming: 2 bases; junction bases outside the gene matches: 12. The CDR3 reads CASSLAWRTSSPYEQYF. The DNA for the CDR3 is TGTGCCAGCAGTTTGGCCTGGAGGACTAGCAGTCCCTACGAGCAGTACTTC. Complete variable domain (other parts from reference TRBV28 and TRBJ2-7): DVKVTQSSRYLVKRTGEKVFLECVQDMDHENMFWYRQDPGLGLRLIYFSYDVKMKEKGDIPEGYSVSREKKERFSLILESASTNQTSMYLCASSLAWRTSSPYEQYFGPGTRLTVT.

This clone has more than one count but fewer than ten. The V and J genes are TRBV10-1 and TRBJ1-1; D not resolved. V dropped 6 bases and J dropped 3 bases, with 5 bases sitting between them. This CDR3 is built from 11 residues. Per germline, CDR1 WNHNN and CDR2 SYGVQD (reference sequence). The CDR3 sequence is CASRSDTEAFF. DNA of the CDR3: TGCGCCAGCAGGTCCGACACTGAAGCTTTCTTT.

V and J are TRBV4-1 and TRBJ2-7; 11 nucleotides agree with TRBD1. J lost 7 bases, V lost 2 bases, and 7 bases had no gene match. Germline-derived CDR1 and CDR2 are MGHRA and YSYEKL. The CDR3 runs 15 residues. DNA of the CDR3: TGCGCCAGCAGCCAACCGGGACAGGGGGACTATGAGCAGTACTTC. It is translated as CASSQPGQGDYEQYF.

The rearrangement uses TRBV21-1 and TRBJ2-1; the table calls TRBD2, which could not be checked here. TRBV21-1 is given as a pseudogene. The CDR3 runs 16 residues. The CDR3 here is CASSNLGRSWLNEQFF. CDR3 DNA sequence: TGTGCCAGCAGCAATCTAGGAAGAAGTTGGTTGAATGAGCAGTTCTTC.

V and J are TRBV7-9 and TRBJ2-7; 11 bases match TRBD2. V was clipped by 5 bases and J by 2 bases; unmatched bases: 5. The CDR3 consists of 15 residues. CDR1 SEHNR and CDR2 FQNEAQ come from the germline V gene (reference sequence). The CDR3: CASSATSGSPYEQYF. CDR3 DNA: TGTGCCAGCAGCGCAACTAGCGGGAGTCCCTACGAGCAGTACTTC.

This clone was seen a few times. V and J are TRBV11-3 and TRBJ2-5; a possible D gene is TRBD1 (6 bases). Deletions cut 4 bases from V and 5 bases from J, with 11 bases between. This CDR3 has 13 amino acids. CDR1 is SGHNT and CDR2 is YENEEA in the germline V gene. The CDR3 spells CASSSGAVETQYF. The CDR3 DNA reads as TGTGCCAGCAGCTCAGGGGCGGTGGAGACCCAGTACTTC.

This clone was observed a single time. This chain links TRBV27 with TRBJ2-2; TRBD2 might be the D (5 bases). The CDR3 length is 13 residues. The germline V gene encodes CDR1 MNHEY and CDR2 SMNVEV (reference sequence). V gave up 3 bases and J gave up 3 bases, with 5 bases separating them. CDR3: CASSLGDTGELFF. CDR3 DNA sequence: TGTGCCAGCAGTTTGGGAGACACCGGGGAGCTGTTTTTT.

The CDR3 DNA follows: TGTGCCAGCAGCCCCAGTCTCCACGAGCAGTACTTC. As protein: CASSPSLHEQYF. The chain recombines TRBV7-9 with TRBJ2-7; no definite D call. Germline V gene sequence: CDR1 SEHNR, CDR2 FQNEAQ (reference sequence). There are 12 residues in the CDR3. The ends were cut back, 5 bases at V and 5 bases at J, with 10 bases in the middle.

This chain links TRBV29-1 with TRBJ2-1; tentative D call: TRBD2 (5 bases). Germline V gene data show CDR1 as SQVTM and CDR2 as ANQGSEA. The CDR3 extends over 15 amino acids. V was cut by 3 bases and J by 4 bases, with 16 bases left in between. In nucleotides, the CDR3 is TGCAGCGTTGATCGGGCGGGTGGAAGTTACAATGAGCAGTTCTTC. It specifies CSVDRAGGSYNEQFF.

This chain joins TRBV6-1 and TRBJ2-7; 7 nucleotides agree with TRBD2. After removal of 10 bases from V and 6 bases from J, the junction contained 9 bases not matched to a gene. The CDR3 sequence is 12 residues long. The germline CDR1 and CDR2 sequences are MNHNS and SASEGT. CDR3 amino acids: CATLSGAGEQYF. The CDR3 bases are TGTGCCACCCTCAGCGGGGCGGGCGAGCAGTACTTC.

The chain couples TRBV9 to TRBJ1-4; D call uncertain. The CDR3 extends over 12 amino acids. V lost 4 bases to trimming and J lost 6 bases, with 7 bases between them. The germline CDR1 and CDR2 sequences are SGDLS and YYNGEE. The CDR3 loop reads CASSLSDEKLFF. As DNA, the CDR3 is TGTGCCAGCAGCCTCTCAGATGAAAAACTGTTTTTT.

J is TRBJ2-4 and V is TRBV7-2, with D possibly matching TRBD1 (5 bases). Germline lookup yields CDR1 SGHTA and CDR2 FQGNSA. The germline V and J ends were trimmed by 0 bases and 8 bases, with 11 bases remaining between them. The CDR3 loop spans 14 amino acids. DNA for the CDR3: TGTGCCAGCAGCTTAGCTACTTCGACAGACATTCAGTACTTC. It is translated as CASSLATSTDIQYF.

Here the CDR3 reads CASSPTLAGGSSEQFF. CDR3 nucleotide sequence: TGTGCCAGCAGCCCGACTTTGGCGGGAGGGTCTAGTGAGCAGTTCTTC. The chain is built from TRBV11-2 and TRBJ2-1, with TRBD2 matching over 9 bases. This CDR3 has 16 residues. V shed 5 bases, J shed 9 bases, and the junction held 14 bases outside the gene matches. Germline CDR1 reads SGHAT; CDR2 reads FQNNGV.

The V gene is TRBV13, the J gene TRBJ2-7; TRBD1 matches at 7 bases. Trimming removed 5 bases from V and 0 bases from J; junction bases left unmatched: 10. Germline CDR1 is PRHDT and CDR2 is FYEKMQ (reference sequence). The CDR3 is 16 amino acids. The CDR3 DNA is TGTGCCAGCAGCACCGGGACAGTCAGGAGCTCCTACGAGCAGTACTTC. Encoded protein: CASSTGTVRSSYEQYF. Using reference TRBV13 and TRBJ2-7 for the parts outside the CDR3, the full variable domain is AAGVIQSPRHLIKEKRETATLKCYPIPRHDTVYWYQQGPGQDPQFLISFYEKMQSDKGSIPDRFSAQQFSDYHSELNMSSLELGDSALYFCASSTGTVRSSYEQYFGPGTRLTVT.

The chain has TRBV2 and TRBJ1-1; D ambiguous. Germline V gene sequence: CDR1 SNHLY, CDR2 FYNNEI. The V and J ends lost 3 bases and 0 bases respectively, with 8 bases between them. The CDR3 has 14 amino acids. The CDR3 spells CASSDQDLNTEAFF. CDR3 sequence (DNA): TGTGCCAGCAGTGATCAGGATTTGAACACTGAAGCTTTCTTT. The variable domain in full, completed from reference TRBV2 and TRBJ1-1, reads EPEVTQTPSHQVTQMGQEVILRCVPISNHLYFYWYRQILGQKVEFLVSFYNNEISEKSEIFDDQFSVERPDGSNFTLKIRSTKLEDSAMYFCASSDQDLNTEAFFGQGTRLTVV.

The gene calls are TRBV6-5 and TRBJ2-7; D perhaps matches TRBD2 (5 bases). Germline CDR1 MNHEY, CDR2 SVGAGI. This CDR3 is 12 amino acids long. Trimming removed 6 bases at V and 6 bases at J, with 12 bases between. The CDR3 bases are TGTGCCAGCAGCCCCTCCGGACTCGAGCAGTACTTC. Translated, it gives CASSPSGLEQYF.

The chain combines TRBV5-5 with TRBJ1-2, with 9 nucleotides matching TRBD1. CDR1 is SGHKS, CDR2 YYEKEE, per germline (reference sequence). This CDR3 region has 14 residues. V was pared by 4 bases and J by 6 bases, with 7 bases of the junction left unmatched. Here the CDR3 DNA reads TGTGCCAGCAGCCCGCGCCGGGACAGGGATGGCTACACCTTC. Protein product: CASSPRRDRDGYTF.

The CDR3 sequence: CASSSISRLRGTEAFF. The CDR3 bases are TGTGCCAGCAGTTCTATCTCCCGATTAAGAGGCACTGAAGCTTTCTTT. J is TRBJ1-1 and V is TRBV28; D gene uncertain. V was shortened by 4 bases and J by 4 bases, with 19 bases between the two germline ends. The germline V gene encodes CDR1 MDHEN and CDR2 SYDVKM. The CDR3 spans 16 residues.

The J gene is TRBJ2-7, the V gene TRBV9; tentatively, D is TRBD2 (7 bases). The germline V gene has CDR1 SGDLS and CDR2 YYNGEE. The V and J ends lost 1 base and 0 bases respectively, with 11 bases between them. This CDR3 contains 15 residues. As DNA, the CDR3 is TGTGCCAGCAGCGTATCCGGGGGGCACTCCTACGAGCAGTACTTC. This codes for CASSVSGGHSYEQYF.